The rows below give T cell receptor beta chains drawn from one sample of a study of blood T cell repertoires in COVID-19. TCRdb keeps only in-frame clones here, not all; method: immunoSEQ multiplex PCR. Here the sample spans some 110,000 clones, over 70% being singletons. The material sequenced was peripheral blood. These receptors originate from a human donor with acute or convalescent COVID-19. The donor label of this sample is uncertain. The CDR3 runs from the conserved cysteine through the conserved F or W. Each record gives: J gene, D gene, V gene, clone size, CDR3 protein, CDR3 DNA. D genes are given only for firm matches. Size is omitted from some rows. Given values are once, few, many or a class for expanded clones.

>TRBJ1-2|.|TRBV20-1|once
CSADTGYGYTF
TGCAGTGCAGACACTGGCTATGGCTACACCTTC
>TRBJ1-2|.|TRBV28|.
CASSPGFRGAGYGYTF
TGTGCCAGCAGTCCCGGATTTCGGGGGGCAGGCTATGGCTACACCTTC
>TRBJ1-6|.|TRBV6-1|.
CASSEVTGSYNSPLHF
TGTGCCAGCAGTGAAGTGACGGGCTCCTATAATTCACCCCTCCACTTT
>TRBJ1-3|.|TRBV7-2|.
CASSLRISGNTIYF
TGTGCCAGCAGCTTGAGAATCTCTGGAAACACCATATATTTT
>TRBJ2-1|TRBD2|TRBV10-1|.
CASSVGLINEQFF
TGCGCCAGCAGTGTGGGACTAATAAATGAGCAGTTCTTC
>TRBJ2-2|.|TRBV3-1/TRBV3-2|.
CASSLRDGGRGGELFF
TGTGCCAGCAGCCTCCGAGACGGGGGGCGGGGCGGGGAGCTGTTTTTT
>TRBJ2-3|TRBD2|TRBV24-1|.
CATSDPSGGGTDTQYF
TGTGCCACCAGTGATCCAAGCGGGGGAGGCACAGATACGCAGTATTTT
>TRBJ1-5|TRBD1|TRBV5-1|few
CASSLDGQGNQPQHF
TGCGCCAGCAGCTTGGATGGACAGGGCAATCAGCCCCAGCATTTT
>TRBJ2-6|.|TRBV12-5|.
CASGFSFRTAPPGANVLTF
TGTGCTAGTGGTTTTAGTTTCCGGACAGCCCCACCTGGGGCCAACGTCCTGACTTTC
>TRBJ1-4|.|TRBV15|.
CATSRGPNEKLFF
TGTGCCACCAGCAGAGGTCCGAATGAAAAACTGTTTTTT
>TRBJ2-1|TRBD1|TRBV7-8|.
CASRKNRGNEQFF
TGTGCCAGCAGGAAGAACAGGGGTAATGAGCAGTTCTTC
>TRBJ1-6|.|TRBV12-3/TRBV12-4|.
CASSFGNSPLHF
TGTGCCAGCAGTTTTGGCAATTCACCCCTCCACTTT
>TRBJ2-3|TRBD2|TRBV10-2|.
CASSTSENTDTQYF
TGCGCCAGCTCGACTAGCGAAAACACAGATACGCAGTATTTT
>TRBJ1-5|.|TRBV10-3|.
CAISDVEPGGNQPQHF
TGTGCCATCAGTGATGTCGAGCCGGGAGGCAATCAGCCCCAGCATTTT
>TRBJ1-2|.|TRBV21-1|once
CASSARRDSGCCHYGYTF
TGTGCCAGCAGCGCGCGCCGGGACTCCGGCTGCTGCCACTATGGCTACACCTTC
>TRBJ2-5|.|TRBV7-9|once
CASRARGETQYF
TGTGCCAGCAGAGCAAGGGGAGAGACCCAGTACTTC
>TRBJ1-6|TRBD1|TRBV30|.
CAWSGDRGNNSPLHF
TGTGCCTGGAGTGGAGACAGGGGAAATAATTCACCCCTCCACTTT
>TRBJ2-2|TRBD2|TRBV7-2|.
CASSLSGGTNTGELFF
TGTGCCAGCAGTCTTAGCGGGGGGACGAACACCGGGGAGCTGTTTTTT
>TRBJ2-2|.|TRBV24-1|many
CATSDTARSTGELFF
TGTGCCACCAGTGATACGGCAAGGAGCACCGGGGAGCTGTTTTTT
>TRBJ2-2|.|TRBV24-1|.
CATSDFPSRLNTGELFF
TGTGCCACCAGTGATTTCCCCTCCAGGTTGAACACCGGGGAGCTGTTTTTT
>TRBJ2-7|.|TRBV10-3|.
CAISERGGRSYEQYF
TGTGCCATCAGTGAGAGGGGGGGGCGCTCCTACGAGCAGTACTTC
>TRBJ2-1|.|TRBV5-1|.
CASSLTSGVRNNEQFF
TGCGCCAGCAGCCTAACCTCAGGGGTAAGGAACAATGAGCAGTTCTTC
>TRBJ1-2|TRBD1|TRBV5-1|.
CASSTGQGANYGYTF
TGCGCCAGCAGCACCGGACAGGGGGCGAACTATGGCTACACCTTC
>TRBJ2-3|.|TRBV27|.
CASSLQGGSTDTQYF
TGTGCCAGCAGTTTACAGGGTGGAAGCACAGATACGCAGTATTTT
>TRBJ1-3|.|TRBV18|.
CASSPENPLFRDYSGNTIYF
TGTGCCAGCTCACCGGAGAACCCCTTATTTAGGGACTACTCTGGAAACACCATATATTTT
>TRBJ1-5|TRBD1|TRBV5-1|.
CASSPGQGAYQPQHF
TGCGCCAGCAGCCCTGGACAGGGGGCTTATCAGCCCCAGCATTTT
>TRBJ1-2|.|TRBV28|.
CASSLYSTANYGYTF
TGTGCCAGCAGTTTATATTCTACAGCTAACTATGGCTACACCTTC
>TRBJ2-1|.|TRBV5-4|.
CASSRRGSSYNEQFF
TGTGCCAGCAGCAGAAGGGGGAGCTCCTACAATGAGCAGTTCTTC
>TRBJ1-1|.|TRBV6-6|few
CASSYIQGAEAFF
TGTGCCAGCAGTTACATACAGGGAGCTGAAGCTTTCTTT
>TRBJ2-5|.|TRBV24-1|.
CATSDGTLLGGTQYF
TGTGCCACCAGTGATGGGACATTACTAGGGGGGACCCAGTACTTC
>TRBJ2-7|TRBD1|TRBV19|few
CASSIGTGGYEQYF
TGTGCCAGTAGTATAGGTACAGGGGGCTACGAGCAGTACTTC
>TRBJ2-3|TRBD1|TRBV2|.
CASSPGTGTTDTQYF
TGTGCCAGCAGCCCCGGGACAGGGACCACAGATACGCAGTATTTT
>TRBJ1-3|TRBD1|TRBV5-5|.
CASSLFPGQGAGNTIYF
TGTGCCAGCAGCTTGTTCCCGGGACAGGGGGCTGGAAACACCATATATTTT
>TRBJ1-4|.|TRBV19|.
CASSLPRPGNEKLFF
TGTGCCAGTAGTCTCCCCAGACCGGGGAATGAAAAACTGTTTTTT
>TRBJ1-5|.|TRBV19|few
CASSIRGSSNQPQHF
TGTGCCAGTAGTATTCGGGGTTCGAGCAATCAGCCCCAGCATTTT
>TRBJ2-6|TRBD1|TRBV5-1|.
CASSQGQYSGANVLTF
TGCGCCAGCAGCCAGGGACAGTACTCTGGGGCCAACGTCCTGACTTTC
>TRBJ1-4|.|TRBV6-5|once
CASMGGQINEKLFF
TGTGCCAGCATGGGAGGGCAGATAAATGAAAAACTGTTTTTT
>TRBJ1-5|.|TRBV5-8|.
CASSFDSNSNQPQHF
TGTGCCAGCAGTTTTGACTCAAATAGCAATCAGCCCCAGCATTTT
>TRBJ2-5|.|TRBV11-2|.
CASSSDRQETQYF
TGTGCCAGCAGCTCTGACAGACAAGAGACCCAGTACTTC
>TRBJ1-2|.|TRBV4-2|once
CASSQETGRLSYTF
TGTGCCAGCAGCCAAGAAACAGGACGGCTATCTTACACCTTC
>TRBJ2-5|.|TRBV10-3|few
CAISESKTEETQYF
TGTGCCATCAGTGAGTCGAAGACAGAAGAGACCCAGTACTTC
>TRBJ1-2|.|TRBV7-9|few
CASSSHRDGGYTF
TGTGCCAGCAGCTCTCACAGGGACGGTGGCTACACCTTC
>TRBJ2-2|TRBD2|TRBV2|.
CATRPSSGASGELFF
TGTGCCACTAGACCTTCGAGCGGGGCGTCCGGGGAGCTGTTTTTT
>TRBJ1-5|TRBD1|TRBV18|.
CASSLNDRGLANQPQHF
TGTGCCAGCTCACTTAATGACAGGGGGCTAGCAAATCAGCCCCAGCATTTT
>TRBJ2-2|TRBD1|TRBV19|.
CASSDGTGVTGELFF
TGTGCCAGTAGCGACGGGACAGGGGTCACCGGGGAGCTGTTTTTT
>TRBJ1-1|.|TRBV19|.
CASSISGAKQNAEAFF
TGTGCCAGTAGTATATCAGGCGCCAAGCAGAACGCTGAAGCTTTCTTT
>TRBJ1-3|TRBD1|TRBV9|few
CASSGGQGRGNTIYF
TGTGCCAGCAGCGGCGGACAGGGAAGAGGAAACACCATATATTTT
>TRBJ2-7|TRBD2|TRBV7-2|.
CASSPSAGVTYEQYF
TGTGCCAGCAGCCCATCAGCGGGGGTGACCTACGAGCAGTACTTC
>TRBJ2-1|TRBD2|TRBV27|.
CASSFGLAGPNEQFF
TGTGCCAGCAGTTTTGGGCTAGCGGGGCCAAATGAGCAGTTCTTC
>TRBJ2-7|.|TRBV7-2|.
CASSSGSGQPYYEQYF
TGTGCCAGCAGCTCCGGATCCGGACAGCCTTACTACGAGCAGTACTTC